Listed below are T cell receptor beta chains from one sample, sequenced in a study of blood T cell repertoires in COVID-19. Profiled with immunoSEQ multiplex PCR; TCRdb holds only in-frame clones, not every one. Of about 150,000 clones in the sample, approximately 88% were seen once. Sample: peripheral blood. The receptor set was obtained from a woman between 50 and 59 years old with acute or convalescent COVID-19. Both conserved end residues are part of each CDR3. Fields, in order: V gene, clone size, CDR3 length, J gene, D gene, CDR3 DNA, CDR3 protein. A D gene is named only where the DNA matches it firmly. Only some rows state a clone size, as once, few, many or a class for expanded clones.

V: TRBV29-1
size: few
length: 14
J: TRBJ2-7
D: TRBD1
DNA: TGCAGCGCCGGACAGGGGAGTTTCTCCTACGAGCAGTACTTC
CDR3: CSAGQGSFSYEQYF

V: TRBV5-1
size: -
length: 14
J: TRBJ2-7
D: TRBD1
DNA: TGCGCCAGCAGCTATGGACAGGGGGCCTACGAGCAGTACTTC
CDR3: CASSYGQGAYEQYF

V: TRBV24-1
size: -
length: 13
J: TRBJ1-1
D: -
DNA: TGTGCCACCAGTGATTCCATGAACACTGAAGCTTTCTTT
CDR3: CATSDSMNTEAFF

V: TRBV7-6
size: -
length: 15
J: TRBJ2-2
D: TRBD2
DNA: TGTGCCAGCAGAGCAGCGGGACTCCCCACCGGGGAGCTGTTTTTT
CDR3: CASRAAGLPTGELFF

V: TRBV6-1
size: -
length: 16
J: TRBJ1-5
D: TRBD1
DNA: TGTGCCAGCAGTGAAGCGGGACAGGGTTACAATCAGCCCCAGCATTTT
CDR3: CASSEAGQGYNQPQHF

V: TRBV6-6
size: -
length: 16
J: TRBJ2-7
D: TRBD1
DNA: TGTGCCAGCAGTTACTCGAGGGGGACAGGGAGGAACGAGCAGTACTTC
CDR3: CASSYSRGTGRNEQYF

V: TRBV5-8
size: few
length: 15
J: TRBJ1-5
D: -
DNA: TGTGCCAGCAGCACACTCAGGGGCAGCAATCAGCCCCAGCATTTT
CDR3: CASSTLRGSNQPQHF

V: TRBV3-1/TRBV3-2
size: -
length: 16
J: TRBJ2-7
D: TRBD2
DNA: TGTGCCAGCAGCCAAGATGGGACTAGCTTCCCCTACGAGCAGTACTTC
CDR3: CASSQDGTSFPYEQYF

V: TRBV6-5
size: -
length: 13
J: TRBJ2-7
D: TRBD2
DNA: TGTGCCTGCGGACTAGCGGGGGAGTACGAGCAGTACTTC
CDR3: CACGLAGEYEQYF

V: TRBV9
size: -
length: 15
J: TRBJ2-1
D: TRBD2
DNA: TGTGCCAGCAGCGTAGGCGGGGGGGAATACAATGAGCAGTTCTTC
CDR3: CASSVGGGEYNEQFF

V: TRBV24-1
size: -
length: 16
J: TRBJ2-3
D: TRBD2
DNA: TGTGCCACCAGTGGTCAGACTAGCGGGAGGACAGATACGCAGTATTTT
CDR3: CATSGQTSGRTDTQYF

V: TRBV5-5
size: -
length: 15
J: TRBJ1-1
D: TRBD1
DNA: TGTGCCAGCAGCTTGGTGGAGACAGGGTACACTGAAGCTTTCTTT
CDR3: CASSLVETGYTEAFF

V: TRBV5-1
size: once
length: 13
J: TRBJ2-5
D: -
DNA: TGCGCCAGCGCGCAGGGTTTTCAAGAGACCCAGTACTTC
CDR3: CASAQGFQETQYF

V: TRBV2
size: once
length: 15
J: TRBJ2-7
D: TRBD2
DNA: TGTGCCAGCAGTGAATCAGGTGGGGGGGCCTACGAGCAGTACTTC
CDR3: CASSESGGGAYEQYF

V: TRBV5-5
size: -
length: 14
J: TRBJ1-6
D: TRBD1
DNA: TGTGCCAGCAGGGGACAGGGGTTGGATTCACCCCTCCACTTT
CDR3: CASRGQGLDSPLHF

V: TRBV7-2
size: -
length: 14
J: TRBJ1-4
D: -
DNA: TGTGCCAGCAGCGTAAGGAGGCTTAATGAAAAACTGTTTTTT
CDR3: CASSVRRLNEKLFF

V: TRBV6-6
size: -
length: 13
J: TRBJ2-3
D: -
DNA: TGTGCCAGCAGTTACTCGGCTTCAGATACGCAGTATTTT
CDR3: CASSYSASDTQYF

V: TRBV6-5
size: once
length: 15
J: TRBJ1-1
D: -
DNA: TGTGCCAGCAGTTGGTTAATGACTCAGAACACTGAAGCTTTCTTT
CDR3: CASSWLMTQNTEAFF

V: TRBV5-1
size: -
length: 16
J: TRBJ2-3
D: -
DNA: TGCGCCAGCAGCTTGGCCGAGGGGGAGTTAACAGATACGCAGTATTTT
CDR3: CASSLAEGELTDTQYF

V: TRBV7-9
size: once
length: 16
J: TRBJ2-3
D: TRBD2
DNA: TGTGCCAGCAGCCCCCGGGTAGCGGGAGTTATTAATACGCAGTATTTT
CDR3: CASSPRVAGVINTQYF

V: TRBV11-2
size: -
length: 16
J: TRBJ2-3
D: TRBD2
DNA: TGTGCCAGCAGCTTTGGAGCGGGGGGAGGAACAGATACGCAGTATTTT
CDR3: CASSFGAGGGTDTQYF

V: TRBV7-7
size: -
length: 16
J: TRBJ2-3
D: TRBD1
DNA: TGTGCCAGCAGCTTAGGGACAGGGTCTCTGACAGATACGCAGTATTTT
CDR3: CASSLGTGSLTDTQYF

V: TRBV5-1
size: -
length: 14
J: TRBJ1-1
D: TRBD1
DNA: TGCGCCAGCAGCTGGGGGACAGGGAGCGTTGGTGCTTTCTTT
CDR3: CASSWGTGSVGAFF

V: TRBV30
size: -
length: 14
J: TRBJ2-3
D: TRBD2
DNA: TGTGCCTGGAGCCTAGCGGGATCCAGTCATACGCAGTATTTT
CDR3: CAWSLAGSSHTQYF

V: TRBV5-1
size: -
length: 13
J: TRBJ1-2
D: -
DNA: TGCGCCAGCAGCTTTTCGGGGGGTGGCGGCTACACCTTC
CDR3: CASSFSGGGGYTF

V: TRBV12-3/TRBV12-4
size: few
length: 12
J: TRBJ1-5
D: -
DNA: TGTGCCAGCAGTATCGAGCCCCAGCCCCAGCATTTT
CDR3: CASSIEPQPQHF

V: TRBV12-3/TRBV12-4
size: -
length: 13
J: TRBJ2-3
D: TRBD2
DNA: TGTGCCAGCACCCTGACTAGCCCTGATACGCAGTATTTT
CDR3: CASTLTSPDTQYF

V: TRBV5-6
size: once
length: 12
J: TRBJ1-1
D: -
DNA: TGTGCCAGCAGCTCGGGAGGCGCTGAAGCTTTCTTT
CDR3: CASSSGGAEAFF

V: TRBV18
size: -
length: 14
J: TRBJ2-7
D: -
DNA: TGTGCCAGCTCACCAGCAAACCAGGGCTACGAGCAGTACTTC
CDR3: CASSPANQGYEQYF

V: TRBV6-5
size: -
length: 11
J: TRBJ1-2
D: -
DNA: TGTGCCAGCAGTAGCAGGGATGGCTACACCTTC
CDR3: CASSSRDGYTF

V: TRBV24-1
size: -
length: 17
J: TRBJ2-1
D: -
DNA: TGTGCCACCAGTGATTTGACCCCAGGGTCCTCCTACAATGAGCAGTTCTTC
CDR3: CATSDLTPGSSYNEQFF

V: TRBV27
size: -
length: 15
J: TRBJ2-7
D: TRBD1
DNA: TGTGCCAGCAGTTTATGGGGACAGGGTTCCCACGAGCAGTACTTC
CDR3: CASSLWGQGSHEQYF

V: TRBV6-5
size: -
length: 16
J: TRBJ1-3
D: TRBD1
DNA: TGTGCCAGCAGTTACTCAGGCAGGGGGCCTGGAAACACCATATATTTT
CDR3: CASSYSGRGPGNTIYF

V: TRBV5-1
size: -
length: 16
J: TRBJ2-2
D: TRBD1
DNA: TGCGCCAGCAGCTACTCGGGACAGGTGAACACCGGGGAGCTGTTTTTT
CDR3: CASSYSGQVNTGELFF

V: TRBV15
size: -
length: 15
J: TRBJ2-1
D: TRBD2
DNA: TGTGCCACCAGCAGAGAGCGGGAGGGTTACAATGAGCAGTTCTTC
CDR3: CATSREREGYNEQFF

V: TRBV7-9
size: -
length: 14
J: TRBJ2-5
D: TRBD2
DNA: TGTGCCAGCAGCTTAGGCCTAGCGGAAGAGACCCAGTACTTC
CDR3: CASSLGLAEETQYF

V: TRBV5-5
size: -
length: 16
J: TRBJ1-2
D: -
DNA: TGTGCCAGCAGCTTGCCCGCGGCGGATAGTAACTATGGCTACACCTTC
CDR3: CASSLPAADSNYGYTF

V: TRBV6-5
size: -
length: 15
J: TRBJ2-7
D: TRBD1
DNA: TGTGCCAGCAGCTTGACAGGGGTAACTTTCTACGAGCAGTACTTC
CDR3: CASSLTGVTFYEQYF

V: TRBV7-2
size: -
length: 14
J: TRBJ1-6
D: -
DNA: TGTGCCAGCAGCTTAAAGAGGGATAATTCACCCCTCCACTTT
CDR3: CASSLKRDNSPLHF

V: TRBV7-3
size: -
length: 13
J: TRBJ1-2
D: TRBD1
DNA: TGTGCCAGCAGCTTCGACAGGGACTATGGCTACACCTTC
CDR3: CASSFDRDYGYTF

V: TRBV30
size: once
length: 13
J: TRBJ1-1
D: -
DNA: TGTGCCTGGAGTGCACAGGGTAACACTGAAGCTTTCTTT
CDR3: CAWSAQGNTEAFF

V: TRBV28
size: -
length: 15
J: TRBJ2-3
D: -
DNA: TGTGCCAGCAGTTCAGGGGCAGCTGGGGAAGATACGCAGTATTTT
CDR3: CASSSGAAGEDTQYF

V: TRBV21-1
size: -
length: 12
J: TRBJ1-2
D: -
DNA: TGTGCCAGCACTACAACAGGGGATGGCTACACCTTC
CDR3: CASTTTGDGYTF

V: TRBV7-7
size: -
length: 17
J: TRBJ2-2
D: -
DNA: TGTGCCAGCAGCCCGACGGCAGCTAGCATGAACACCGGGGAGCTGTTTTTT
CDR3: CASSPTAASMNTGELFF

V: TRBV9
size: -
length: 16
J: TRBJ1-4
D: TRBD1
DNA: TGTGCCAGCAGCGTAACCGTGACAGGGGGCAATGAAAAACTGTTTTTT
CDR3: CASSVTVTGGNEKLFF

V: TRBV6-5
size: -
length: 12
J: TRBJ2-5
D: TRBD1
DNA: TGTGCCGGTGCAGGGGGCGGTGAGACCCAGTACTTC
CDR3: CAGAGGGETQYF

V: TRBV19
size: once
length: 13
J: TRBJ1-4
D: -
DNA: TGTGCCAGTAGTGCAGGGGCGAATGAAAAACTGTTTTTT
CDR3: CASSAGANEKLFF

V: TRBV6-5
size: -
length: 15
J: TRBJ2-6
D: -
DNA: TGTGCCAGCAGTTACAAAGGGGTCGGGGCCAACGTCCTGACTTTC
CDR3: CASSYKGVGANVLTF

V: TRBV12-5
size: once
length: 15
J: TRBJ2-1
D: TRBD2
DNA: TGTGCTAGTGGGGGCGGACTAGCGGGAGGAGATGAGCAGTTCTTC
CDR3: CASGGGLAGGDEQFF

V: TRBV11-2
size: -
length: 14
J: TRBJ1-1
D: TRBD1
DNA: TGTGCCAGCAGCTACTTAACCTCGACAGGGGACGCTTTCTTT
CDR3: CASSYLTSTGDAFF

V: TRBV6-1
size: -
length: 15
J: TRBJ2-7
D: -
DNA: TGTGCCAGCAGTGACCCGGGACTCCCCTCCTACGAGCAGTACTTC
CDR3: CASSDPGLPSYEQYF

V: TRBV4-2
size: once
length: 14
J: TRBJ1-5
D: TRBD1
DNA: TGTGCCAGCAGCCCTGGACAGGGGTATCAGCCCCAGCATTTT
CDR3: CASSPGQGYQPQHF

V: TRBV21-1
size: -
length: 17
J: TRBJ2-2
D: -
DNA: TGTGCCAGCAGCAAAATGCGGGGTAGCGTTAGCACCGGGGAGCTGTTTTTT
CDR3: CASSKMRGSVSTGELFF

V: TRBV10-1
size: -
length: 14
J: TRBJ2-1
D: -
DNA: TGCGCCAGCAGTGAGAGTCGGCGGGACAATGAGCAGTTCTTC
CDR3: CASSESRRDNEQFF

V: TRBV5-4
size: -
length: 15
J: TRBJ2-5
D: -
DNA: TGTGCCAGCAGCTTGGCCGAGGGGGGGCCCGAGACCCAGTACTTC
CDR3: CASSLAEGGPETQYF

V: TRBV6-1
size: -
length: 15
J: TRBJ1-2
D: -
DNA: TGTGCCAGCAGTGATTCCCCAGGGGCGAAGCAGGGCTACACCTTC
CDR3: CASSDSPGAKQGYTF